The rows below give T cell receptor beta chains drawn from one sample of a study of shared clonotypes between healthy human individuals. The data were produced by immunoSEQ multiplex PCR, yet TCRdb's version contains in-frame clones alone and is incomplete. Of roughly 650,000 clones in the sample, approximately 96% are singletons; the top ten hold about 0.11%. Sequences were obtained from naive CD8+ T cells sorted from blood. These receptors all stem from a woman aged 30 to 39 in good health. CDR3s include the opening cysteine and the closing phenylalanine or tryptophan. A D gene is named only where the DNA matches it firmly. Size is stated for part of the rows, as once, few or many counts, or as a class when the clone is expanded.

D gene	J gene	clone size	V gene	CDR3 DNA	CDR3 protein
-	TRBJ1-1	-	TRBV27	TGTGCCAGCAGTTCCAGGGCCTTTAACACTGAAGCTTTCTTT	CASSSRAFNTEAFF
-	TRBJ1-1	-	TRBV28	TGTGCCAGCAGTTTAGGTGCCACTGAAGCTTTCTTT	CASSLGATEAFF
-	TRBJ1-2	-	TRBV4-1	TGCGCCAGCAGCCAAGGGGTAGGGAGGGACTATGGCTACACCTTC	CASSQGVGRDYGYTF
TRBD2	TRBJ2-2	-	TRBV30	TGTGCCTGGAGTGTACTTAGCGGGATAGTGGTCGGGGAGCTGTTTTTT	CAWSVLSGIVVGELFF
-	TRBJ1-1	-	TRBV19	TGTGCCAGTAACACCGGGACAGAAGCTTTCTTT	CASNTGTEAFF
-	TRBJ2-7	-	TRBV4-1	TGCGCCAGCAGCCAAGCGGGGGTTAGCGACTACGAGCAGTACTTC	CASSQAGVSDYEQYF
-	TRBJ1-1	-	TRBV27	TGTGCCAGCAGTTTCCGGGGAGGAGCTACTGAAGCTTTCTTT	CASSFRGGATEAFF
TRBD1	TRBJ2-2	once	TRBV6-6	TGTGCCAGCAGTTTCTACAGGGGGAACACCGGGGAGCTGTTTTTT	CASSFYRGNTGELFF
-	TRBJ1-1	-	TRBV6-5	TGTGCCAGCAGTACCCCGGGGGGGAACACTGAAGCTTTCTTT	CASSTPGGNTEAFF
-	TRBJ1-3	-	TRBV5-5	TGTGCCAGCAGCTTGGGAGTGGCCTCTGGAAACACCATATATTTT	CASSLGVASGNTIYF
-	TRBJ2-7	-	TRBV27	TGTGCCAGCAGTCTGAGCCTTTTCCAAGAAGGCGTCTACGAGCAGTACTTC	CASSLSLFQEGVYEQYF
TRBD1	TRBJ2-7	-	TRBV28	TGTGCCAGCAGTTTCAGGGGGCTCTCCTACGAGCAGTACTTC	CASSFRGLSYEQYF
TRBD2	TRBJ2-1	-	TRBV5-1	TGCGCCAAACTAGCGGGTCGGCACAATGAGCAGTTCTTC	CAKLAGRHNEQFF
-	TRBJ2-5	-	TRBV5-6	TGTGCCAGCAGCTTGTTTGAAGCCGTAACAGAGACCCAGTACTTC	CASSLFEAVTETQYF
-	TRBJ1-5	-	TRBV2	TGTGCCAGCAGGGGGAGAGGGAACAAACAGCCCCAGCATTTT	CASRGRGNKQPQHF
-	TRBJ1-1	-	TRBV19	TGTGCCAGTAGTATTAGCAGGGCGAGTTTGACTGAAGCTTTCTTT	CASSISRASLTEAFF
TRBD2	TRBJ2-1	-	TRBV28	TGTGCCAGCAGGACTAGCGCCTACAATGAGCAGTTCTTC	CASRTSAYNEQFF
TRBD2	TRBJ2-1	-	TRBV27	TGTGCCAGCAGTCTAGCGGGAGGTTGGAACAATGAGCAGTTCTTC	CASSLAGGWNNEQFF
TRBD1	TRBJ1-5	-	TRBV6-5	TGTGCCAGCAGTTACGGCCCGGGACAGCCAAATCAGCCCCAGCATTTT	CASSYGPGQPNQPQHF
-	TRBJ2-1	-	TRBV25-1	TGTGCCAGCAGCCCAGGAGGTAGGGATGAGCAGTTCTTC	CASSPGGRDEQFF
TRBD2	TRBJ2-7	once	TRBV2	TGTGCCAGCAGTTCCCCTCCGGGAGGTAACTCCTACGAGCAGTACTTC	CASSSPPGGNSYEQYF
-	TRBJ2-5	-	TRBV7-9	TGTGCCAGCAGCTTACCCCGCCTCCAGGGGGGTGAGACCCAGTACTTC	CASSLPRLQGGETQYF
-	TRBJ1-4	-	TRBV7-6	TGTGCCAGCAGCCAAGGGGACGTTGGTGAAAAACTGTTTTTT	CASSQGDVGEKLFF
-	TRBJ2-7	once	TRBV15	TGTGCCACCAGCAGAGATTGGGGGGCCGGGGAGCAGTACTTC	CATSRDWGAGEQYF
TRBD1	TRBJ1-5	-	TRBV27	TGTGCCAGCAGTTCGAGACAGGGTTTTCAGCCCCAGCATTTT	CASSSRQGFQPQHF
TRBD1	TRBJ1-2	-	TRBV28	TGTGCCAGCACCCTCCGTCGTCGACAGGGCGGGGATGGCTACACCTTC	CASTLRRRQGGDGYTF
-	TRBJ2-3	-	TRBV4-1	TGCGCCAGCAGCCGGATGGGGGGAAGCACAGATACGCAGTATTTT	CASSRMGGSTDTQYF
-	TRBJ2-1	-	TRBV30	TGTGCCTGGGGTGTCGACAACTACAATGAGCAGTTCTTC	CAWGVDNYNEQFF
-	TRBJ2-5	-	TRBV2	TGTGCCAGCAGACTCGGACAGCTCCTCTACCAAGAGACCCAGTACTTC	CASRLGQLLYQETQYF
-	TRBJ2-2	-	TRBV19	TGTGCCAGTAGTTTGGGACCAAGAGATGTCGGGGAGCTGTTTTTT	CASSLGPRDVGELFF
-	TRBJ2-7	-	TRBV9	TGTGCCAGCAGCGCGGGACGGCGAAGCGAGCAGTACTTC	CASSAGRRSEQYF
TRBD1	TRBJ2-3	-	TRBV7-9	TGTGCCAGCAGCGCGGGACAGGGTAGCACAGATACGCAGTATTTT	CASSAGQGSTDTQYF
-	TRBJ2-7	-	TRBV6-5	TGTGCCAGGAGGTTGTACGAGCAGTACTTC	CARRLYEQYF
-	TRBJ1-5	-	TRBV11-2	TGTGCCAGCAGCTTAGGCGGGGGAAGCAATCAGCCCCAGCATTTT	CASSLGGGSNQPQHF
-	TRBJ1-3	-	TRBV9	TGTGCCAGCAGCGAAATAGCCCCGGGGGCCGGAAACACCATATATTTT	CASSEIAPGAGNTIYF
-	TRBJ2-3	once	TRBV7-9	TGTGCCAGCAGCTTAGACGGCGAAAGCACAGATACGCAGTATTTT	CASSLDGESTDTQYF
TRBD1	TRBJ2-3	-	TRBV28	TGTGCCAGCAGTCCCCCTCGACAGGGCCGGGACACAGATACGCAGTATTTT	CASSPPRQGRDTDTQYF
TRBD1	TRBJ1-5	-	TRBV5-4	TGTGCCAGCAGCTTGGGAGGAGGGACAGGCAATCAGCCCCAGCATTTT	CASSLGGGTGNQPQHF
-	TRBJ1-1	-	TRBV9	TGTGCCAGCAGCCCCGGAGCCACTGAAGCTTTCTTT	CASSPGATEAFF
TRBD1	TRBJ2-1	-	TRBV7-8	TGTGCCAGCAGCGGGACAGGGGGGTCCTACAATGAGCAGTTCTTC	CASSGTGGSYNEQFF
-	TRBJ1-1	-	TRBV27	TGTGCCAGCAGTCATGGGAACACTGAAGCTTTCTTT	CASSHGNTEAFF
-	TRBJ2-7	-	TRBV27	TGTGCCAGCGGCCACGGGGCTAGCTACGAGCAGTACTTC	CASGHGASYEQYF
-	TRBJ1-5	-	TRBV28	TGTGCCAGCAGCAGGGCGGGCAGCTATCAGCCCCAGCATTTT	CASSRAGSYQPQHF
-	TRBJ2-2	-	TRBV2	TGTGCCAGCAGTGAAGCTTTGCGCGGGCCCACCGGGGAGCTGTTTTTT	CASSEALRGPTGELFF
-	TRBJ2-5	-	TRBV13	TGTGCCAGCAGCACCGGGGTTCATGAGACCCAGTACTTC	CASSTGVHETQYF
-	TRBJ2-3	-	TRBV5-4	TGTGCCAGCAGCCCGGCTTCTAGCACAGATACGCAGTATTTT	CASSPASSTDTQYF
TRBD1	TRBJ2-7	-	TRBV5-4	TGTGCCAGCAGCTCCACGACAGGGGTAGAGCAGTACTTC	CASSSTTGVEQYF
TRBD2	TRBJ2-7	-	TRBV4-1	TGCGCCAGCAGCCAACTTAAGACAACTAGCGGTTACTACGAGCAGTACTTC	CASSQLKTTSGYYEQYF
TRBD2	TRBJ2-3	-	TRBV7-6	TGTGCCGGCAGCGATCTACTAGCGGGAGGAACCGGCGCAGATACGCAGTACTTT	CAGSDLLAGGTGADTQYF
TRBD1	TRBJ2-7	-	TRBV28	TGTGCCAGCAGTTCGAGTCAGCAGACAGGGTCCTACGAGCAGTACTTC	CASSSSQQTGSYEQYF
-	TRBJ1-1	few	TRBV19	TGTGCCAGTATGGTCCACACTGAAGCTTTCTTT	CASMVHTEAFF
-	TRBJ1-1	few	TRBV4-1	TGCGCCAGCAGCCTCTCCGGTGGAGGGGGAAACACTGAAGCTTTCTTT	CASSLSGGGGNTEAFF
-	TRBJ2-1	-	TRBV19	TGTGCCAGTAGTATGGGTGCGGACGGCGATGAGCAGTTCTTC	CASSMGADGDEQFF